Listed below are T cell receptor beta chains from one sample, sequenced in a study of T cell responses to AZD1222 COVID-19 vaccine. This table comes from immunoSEQ multiplex PCR, and its TCRdb copy is limited to in-frame clones, with some not included. The table records about 150,000 clones, 85% to 95% of them present only once. The material sequenced was peripheral blood, taken 28 days after the second AZD1222 dose. These receptors all stem from an adult who received the AZD1222 COVID-19 vaccine. Each CDR3 is given with its conserved first and last residue. D genes are given only for firm matches. The size of a clone is reported for some rows only, either as once, few or many, or as a class for expanded clones.

TRBV5-1,TRBJ1-2,few,.,CASSLAPGSGYTF,TGCGCCAGCAGCTTGGCACCTGGGTCTGGCTACACCTTC
TRBV6-5,TRBJ1-5,.,.,CASSYSSSIGQPQHF,TGTGCCAGCAGTTACTCGTCCAGTATAGGTCAGCCCCAGCATTTT
TRBV11-3,TRBJ2-1,once,.,CASSLGRRDYNEQFF,TGTGCCAGCAGCTTAGGGAGGAGGGACTACAATGAGCAGTTCTTC
TRBV9,TRBJ2-7,.,.,CASSVQGSFYEQYF,TGTGCCAGCAGCGTGCAGGGGAGTTTCTACGAGCAGTACTTC
TRBV4-1,TRBJ2-7,.,TRBD2,CASSQVLRRGASYEQYF,TGCGCCAGCAGCCAAGTACTCCGGCGGGGGGCCTCCTACGAGCAGTACTTC
TRBV14,TRBJ2-3,.,.,CASSQALTGRGADTQYF,TGTGCCAGCAGCCAAGCTCTAACAGGGAGGGGCGCAGATACGCAGTATTTT
TRBV7-9,TRBJ2-7,.,.,CASSLQGTYEQYF,TGTGCCAGCAGCTTACAGGGAACCTACGAGCAGTACTTC
TRBV7-8,TRBJ2-2,.,TRBD1,CASSLQGGMDTGELFF,TGTGCCAGCAGCTTACAAGGGGGCATGGACACCGGGGAGCTGTTTTTT
TRBV9,TRBJ1-3,.,.,CASSVSTVSSGNTIYF,TGTGCCAGCAGCGTGTCGACAGTCAGCTCTGGAAACACCATATATTTT
TRBV4-1,TRBJ1-4,.,TRBD1,CASSQLDRDEKLFF,TGCGCCAGCAGCCAACTCGACAGGGATGAAAAACTGTTTTTT
TRBV18,TRBJ1-5,.,.,CASSPQQGHDQPQHF,TGTGCCAGCTCACCGCAACAGGGTCATGATCAGCCCCAGCATTTT
TRBV6-2/TRBV6-3,TRBJ2-1,.,TRBD2,CASSAPGTSFHEQFF,TGTGCCAGCAGTGCCCCCGGGACTAGCTTCCATGAGCAGTTCTTC
TRBV7-9,TRBJ2-3,.,.,CASDLPRGPTDTQYF,TGTGCCAGCGATCTTCCACGGGGTCCCACAGATACGCAGTATTTT
TRBV7-6,TRBJ1-1,.,.,CASSSLYPGHMNTEAFF,TGTGCCAGCAGCTCACTTTATCCGGGACACATGAACACTGAAGCTTTCTTT
TRBV14,TRBJ1-2,.,TRBD1,CASSQDRGGQGEVRYGYTF,TGTGCCAGCAGCCAAGATCGAGGGGGACAGGGGGAAGTTCGGTATGGCTACACCTTC
TRBV7-9,TRBJ1-2,.,.,CASSLLGVGNYGYTF,TGTGCCAGCAGCTTATTAGGCGTAGGTAACTATGGCTACACCTTC
TRBV6-6,TRBJ2-7,.,TRBD2,CASSYTLAGGYEQYF,TGTGCCAGCAGTTACACGCTAGCGGGAGGGTACGAGCAGTACTTC
TRBV5-5,TRBJ1-1,.,.,CASTTDPGSGTEAFF,TGTGCCAGCACCACCGACCCAGGGAGCGGCACTGAAGCTTTCTTT
TRBV12-3/TRBV12-4,TRBJ1-1,.,.,CASRGQGTSEAFF,TGTGCCAGCAGAGGCCAGGGTACGTCTGAAGCTTTCTTT
TRBV7-9,TRBJ2-7,once,.,CASSSSRPLDAKRYEQYF,TGTGCCAGCAGCAGCTCCCGGCCACTAGATGCCAAACGCTACGAGCAGTACTTC
TRBV4-1,TRBJ1-2,.,.,CASSQDRSHGYTF,TGCGCCAGCAGCCAAGACAGGAGTCATGGCTACACCTTC
TRBV28,TRBJ2-3,.,.,CASSLNPRAGFSDTQYF,TGTGCCAGCAGTTTAAATCCTAGAGCAGGGTTCTCAGATACGCAGTATTTT
TRBV5-1,TRBJ1-5,.,.,CASSLEGGNQPQHF,TGCGCCAGCAGCTTGGAGGGGGGGAATCAGCCCCAGCATTTT
TRBV6-2/TRBV6-3,TRBJ1-2,once,.,CASSYSRQPIFYGYTF,TGTGCCAGCAGTTACTCTCGACAGCCAATCTTCTATGGCTACACCTTC
TRBV19,TRBJ1-5,.,.,CASSNQGNQPQHF,TGTGCCAGTAGTAACCAGGGAAATCAGCCCCAGCATTTT
TRBV20-1,TRBJ1-4,.,.,CSARNEKLFF,TGCAGTGCTAGAAATGAAAAACTGTTTTTT
TRBV14,TRBJ1-2,.,.,CASSQVPGLQYGYTF,TGTGCCAGCAGCCAAGTCCCAGGGCTTCAGTATGGCTACACCTTC
TRBV19,TRBJ1-5,.,.,CASSIDDAGNQPQHF,TGTGCCAGTAGTATAGACGACGCCGGCAATCAGCCCCAGCATTTT
TRBV5-4,TRBJ2-7,few,TRBD2,CASSRGTSGSYEQYF,TGTGCCAGCAGCCGAGGGACTAGCGGGAGCTACGAGCAGTACTTC
TRBV7-9,TRBJ2-4,.,.,CASSYLGVGAKNIQYF,TGTGCCAGCAGCTACCTCGGGGTGGGGGCCAAAAACATTCAGTACTTC
TRBV5-6,TRBJ1-2,.,.,CASSLLLLYGYTF,TGTGCCAGCAGCTTGCTTCTCCTCTATGGCTACACCTTC
TRBV30,TRBJ2-7,.,.,CAATGARVGREQYF,TGTGCCGCAACAGGGGCTAGGGTCGGGAGGGAGCAGTACTTC
TRBV12-5,TRBJ2-5,medium-sized,.,CASGLRVETQYF,TGTGCTAGTGGTTTGAGAGTAGAGACCCAGTACTTC
TRBV30,TRBJ1-1,.,.,CAWRRGFAEAFF,TGTGCCTGGAGAAGGGGATTCGCTGAAGCTTTCTTT
TRBV18,TRBJ1-2,.,TRBD1,CASSPTGGYGYTF,TGTGCCAGCTCACCAACAGGGGGCTATGGCTACACCTTC
TRBV27,TRBJ2-1,.,.,CASSSLGTGANEQFF,TGTGCCAGCAGTTCACTAGGGACCGGGGCCAATGAGCAGTTCTTC
TRBV18,TRBJ1-5,.,.,CASSLDGTDNQPQHF,TGTGCCAGCTCGCTAGACGGGACGGATAATCAGCCCCAGCATTTT
TRBV27,TRBJ1-1,.,.,CASSTGWGTEAFF,TGTGCCAGCAGTACAGGGTGGGGCACTGAAGCTTTCTTT
TRBV12-2,TRBJ2-5,.,.,CASRAETSWEETQYF,TGTGCAAGTCGCGCAGAGACTAGCTGGGAAGAGACCCAGTACTTC